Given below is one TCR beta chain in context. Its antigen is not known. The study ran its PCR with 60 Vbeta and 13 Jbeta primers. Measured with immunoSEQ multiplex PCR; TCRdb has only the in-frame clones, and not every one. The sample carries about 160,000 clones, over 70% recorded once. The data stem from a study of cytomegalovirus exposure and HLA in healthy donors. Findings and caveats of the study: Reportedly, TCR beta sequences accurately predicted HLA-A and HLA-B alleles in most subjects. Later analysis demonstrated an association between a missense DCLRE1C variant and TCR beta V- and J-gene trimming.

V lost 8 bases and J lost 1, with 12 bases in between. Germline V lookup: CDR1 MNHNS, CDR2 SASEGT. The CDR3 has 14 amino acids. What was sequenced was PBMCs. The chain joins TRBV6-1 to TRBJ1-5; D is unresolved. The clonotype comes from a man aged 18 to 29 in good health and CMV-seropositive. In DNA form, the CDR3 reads TGTGCCAGCCTGGAGAGCGCGAGCAATCAGCCCCAGCATTTT. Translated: CASLESASNQPQHF.